The sequence of this TCR beta chain was determined in a study of spatial heterogeneity in lung cancer. In the study overall: Combinations of a unique TCR and a UMI were tallied in raw reads, and on average each appeared more than ten times.

Noted time point: sample taken at primary tumor resection. There were 75 or so donors, all of them untreated patients with early-stage non-small cell lung cancer. MiXCR, run by TCRdb on the 5' RACE reads, gives a single entry per CDR3 protein. The table shows 35,000 to 45,000 distinct CDR3 sequences, with more than 4.5% occurring only once. The CDR3 runs to 15 residues. CDR1 is DFQATT and CDR2 is SNEGSKA in the germline V gene (reference sequence). J lost 11 bases, V lost 5 bases, and 18 bases had no gene match. The table lists this clonotype with many counts. The V and J genes are TRBV20-1 and TRBJ1-5, with TRBD1 matching 7 bases. The receptor was derived from a female donor with early-stage non-small cell lung cancer. Sequenced material: PBMCs, taken at surgery. In nucleotides, the CDR3 is TGCAGTGCTGGATCCGACAGGGAAGCCTCGAATGCCCAGCATTTT. It encodes CSAGSDREASNAQHF.